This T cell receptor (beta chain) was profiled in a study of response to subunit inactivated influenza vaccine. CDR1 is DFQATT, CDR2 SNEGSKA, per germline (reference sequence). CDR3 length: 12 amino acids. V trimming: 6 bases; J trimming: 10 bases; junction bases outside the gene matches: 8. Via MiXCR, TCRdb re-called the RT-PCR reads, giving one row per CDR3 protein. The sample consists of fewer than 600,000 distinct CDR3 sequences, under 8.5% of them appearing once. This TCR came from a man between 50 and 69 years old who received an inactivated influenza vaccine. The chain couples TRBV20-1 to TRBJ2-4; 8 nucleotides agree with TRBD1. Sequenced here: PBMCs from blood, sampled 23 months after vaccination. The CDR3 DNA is TGCAGTGCCCAACGGGACAGGCGGATTCAGTACTTC. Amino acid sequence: CSAQRDRRIQYF.